The clone carrying this TCR beta chain was found a few times. cDNA molecules, individually, were tagged with unique molecular identifiers. TCRdb ran MiXCR on the 5' RACE reads and lists one entry per CDR3 protein. The table shows almost 85,000 distinct CDR3 sequences, with 9.5% to 13% occurring only once. The sample is drawn from a study of early T cells in non-severe SARS-CoV-2 infection. For the study at large: Whole-blood bulk RNA, unsorted, was sequenced, and chains were unpaired.

The CDR3 spans 15 residues. Germline V gives CDR1 SGHRS, CDR2 YFSETQ. V was shortened by 4 bases and J by 2 bases, with 15 bases between the two germline ends. This receptor was obtained from an adult who was a healthcare worker with PCR-confirmed SARS-CoV-2 infection or an uninfected control (not recorded which). Sequenced input: whole blood. The rearrangement uses TRBV5-1 and TRBJ2-5; maybe TRBD2 (6 bases). The CDR3 loop reads CASSPGTVIQETQYF. The CDR3 DNA follows: TGCGCCAGCAGCCCCGGGACTGTGATTCAAGAGACCCAGTACTTC. Supplemented by reference TRBV5-1 and TRBJ2-5, the full variable domain reads KAGVTQTPRYLIKTRGQQVTLSCSPISGHRSVSWYQQTPGQGLQFLFEYFSETQRNKGNFPGRFSGRQFSNSRSEMNVSTLELGDSALYLCASSPGTVIQETQYFGPGTRLLVL.